This T cell receptor beta chain is from a study of spatial heterogeneity in lung cancer. Germline V gene data show CDR1 as KGHSH and CDR2 as LQKENI. V lost 3 bases and J 2 bases, leaving 13 bases between the germline ends. The length of the CDR3 is 15 residues. TCRdb re-called the 5' RACE reads through MiXCR, storing one row per CDR3 protein. The table has over 50,000 distinct CDR3 sequences, about 5.9% seen once. Documented time point: sample taken at primary tumor resection. This clonotype was recorded many times. Sequences were derived from PBMCs, sampled at surgery. The chain has TRBV18 and TRBJ1-2; no clear D gene. This TCR was sampled from a female donor with early-stage non-small cell lung cancer. This CDR3 reads CASSPPPPMNYGYTF. The CDR3 DNA follows: TGTGCCAGCTCACCTCCCCCCCCAATGAACTATGGCTACACCTTC. The entire variable domain, with the rest obtained from reference TRBV18 and TRBJ1-2, is as follows: NAGVMQNPRHLVRRRGQEARLRCSPMKGHSHVYWYRQLPEEGLKFMVYLQKENIIDESGMPKERFSAEFPKEGPSILRIQQVVRGDSAAYFCASSPPPPMNYGYTFGSGTRLTVV.